The entry that follows covers one TCR beta chain sequence. Its antigen is undetermined. Germline CDR1 is SNHLY and CDR2 is FYNNEI. The length of the CDR3 is 14 residues. The ends lost 7 bases at V and 14 bases at J; junction bases unmatched: 16. The data were obtained in a study of circulating and synovial CD4+ cells in juvenile arthritis. Findings of the study overall: T cell genome counts differed by at least an order of magnitude between CPL and CD4 samples. Overlap with synovium rose as more T cells were sequenced.

The table came from immunoSEQ multiplex PCR; TCRdb's copy has only in-frame clones and leaves some out. Seen here are about 30,000 clones, around 93% observed once, and the top ten hold around 2.8%. This TCR was sampled from a human donor with juvenile idiopathic arthritis. The chain carries TRBV2 and TRBJ1-4; TRBD1 matches 7 bases. Sequencing was carried out using CD4+ T cells from blood. As DNA, the CDR3 is TGTGCCAGCACCCAAAGGACAGGCCTAAGTTGGCTGTTTTTT. It encodes CASTQRTGLSWLFF.